The 21 T cell receptor beta chains below all came from one sample that was sequenced in a study of blood T cell repertoires in COVID-19. Assay: immunoSEQ multiplex PCR; the TCRdb copy retains only in-frame clones and omits some. The data hold 150,000 to 200,000 clones, with roughly 84% observed a single time. The sequenced material came from PBMCs or T cells enriched from blood (not recorded which). The receptors come from a woman aged 30 to 39 who had been exposed to COVID-19.

The genes are TRBV5-5 and TRBJ1-2, with TRBD1 matching over 7 bases. The CDR3 has 14 residues. Germline V lookup: CDR1 SGHKS, CDR2 YYEKEE (reference sequence). With V trimmed by 4 bases and J by 3 bases, 6 bases remained unmatched. The chain's CDR3 is CASSATGDYYGYTF. The CDR3 nucleotides read TGTGCCAGCAGCGCCACAGGGGATTACTATGGCTACACCTTC.

The J gene is TRBJ1-1, the V gene TRBV9; 8 bases fit TRBD1. Germline V gene data show CDR1 as SGDLS and CDR2 as YYNGEE. V was clipped by 4 bases and J by 5 bases; unmatched bases: 10. This CDR3 has 15 amino acids. Written as DNA, the CDR3 is TGTGCCAGCAGCCCCGACCGGACAGGGAAGACTGAAGCTTTCTTT. This gives the protein CASSPDRTGKTEAFF.

The chain is built from TRBV27 and TRBJ2-3, with 7 nucleotides matching TRBD2. The CDR3 spans 16 residues. Germline values: CDR1 MNHEY, CDR2 SMNVEV (reference sequence). V shed 6 bases, J shed 2 bases, and the junction held 11 bases outside the gene matches. The CDR3 coding sequence is TGTGCCAGCAGGCCACGACTAGCCGAACCCACAGATACGCAGTATTTT. Translating it yields CASRPRLAEPTDTQYF.

This chain connects TRBV6-4 to TRBJ2-2, with a tentative D call TRBD1 (6 bases). The germline CDR1 and CDR2 sequences are MRHNA and SNTAGT. CDR3 length: 13 residues. Trimming took off 8 bases at V and 3 bases at J, with 10 bases between the two ends. The CDR3 DNA reads as TGTGCCAGCGGGGGCCTGGACACCGGGGAGCTGTTTTTT. This translates into CASGGLDTGELFF.

This clone was seen ten or more times. V usage is TRBV9 and J usage is TRBJ1-4; 7 bases agree with TRBD1. Germline lookup yields CDR1 SGDLS and CDR2 YYNGEE. Trimming took 2 bases from V and 5 from J; bases not matched to a gene: 6. The CDR3 is 15 amino acids. The CDR3 reads CASSVDTGVNEKLFF. The CDR3 nucleotides read TGTGCCAGCAGCGTCGACACAGGGGTGAATGAAAAACTGTTTTTT.

The chain is built from TRBV5-6 and TRBJ2-7, with 8 bases matching TRBD1. The CDR3 is 17 amino acids. Germline CDR1 and CDR2: SGHDT and YYEEEE. The V segment lost 4 bases and the J segment 0 bases; nucleotides outside the gene matches: 12. For the CDR3, the DNA is TGTGCCAGCAGCCCCTCCGGACAGGGTAGGAGCTCCTACGAGCAGTACTTC. Its protein product is CASSPSGQGRSSYEQYF.

The gene calls are TRBV2 and TRBJ1-5; tentatively, D is TRBD1 (5 bases). This CDR3 has 13 residues. Trimming cost V 3 bases and J 3 bases, with 6 bases left between them. CDR1 is SNHLY, CDR2 FYNNEI, per germline. The CDR3: CASSDRDNQPQHF. The CDR3 nucleotides read TGTGCCAGCAGTGACAGGGACAATCAGCCCCAGCATTTT.

This clone showed up just once. The chain combines TRBV18 with TRBJ1-5; no reliable D call. V was pared by 0 bases and J by 4 bases, with 7 bases between. The CDR3 totals 14 residues. Germline CDR1 KGHSH, CDR2 LQKENI. CDR3 sequence: CASSPPGGNQPQHF. For the CDR3, the DNA is TGTGCCAGCTCACCACCGGGCGGGAATCAGCCCCAGCATTTT. The full variable domain, with the rest looked up from reference TRBV18 and TRBJ1-5, is NAGVMQNPRHLVRRRGQEARLRCSPMKGHSHVYWYRQLPEEGLKFMVYLQKENIIDESGMPKERFSAEFPKEGPSILRIQQVVRGDSAAYFCASSPPGGNQPQHFGDGTRLSIL.

The genes are TRBV19 and TRBJ1-1; D remains ambiguous. The CDR3 length is 12 residues. In germline, CDR1 is LNHDA, CDR2 SQIVND (reference sequence). Deletions cut 4 bases from V and 3 bases from J, with 6 bases between. CDR3 in DNA: TGTGCCAGTAGTAAGCGTGACACTGAAGCTTTCTTT. Translating it yields CASSKRDTEAFF.

This chain links TRBV10-1 with TRBJ2-3; D remains ambiguous. The CDR3 is 12 residues long. The V gene's germline CDR1 is WNHNN and CDR2 SYGVQD (reference sequence). V shed 5 bases and J shed 0 bases, with 3 bases lying between them. The DNA for the CDR3 is TGCGCCAGCAGTTATAGCACAGATACGCAGTATTTT. Translated, it gives CASSYSTDTQYF.

V gene TRBV29-1 combines with J gene TRBJ2-1, with TRBD1 identical over 9 bases. V dropped 8 bases and J dropped 6; count of bases not matched to a gene: 11. Germline V gene data show CDR1 as SQVTM and CDR2 as ANQGSEA. The CDR3 covers 14 residues. CDR3 bases: TGCAGCTTTTTAGACAGGGGGATGTCCAATGAGCAGTTCTTC. Its translation is CSFLDRGMSNEQFF.

This sequence joins TRBV19 and TRBJ1-1, with D perhaps matching TRBD1 (6 bases). V lost 11 bases to trimming and J lost 6 bases, with 16 bases between them. Germline lookup yields CDR1 LNHDA and CDR2 SQIVND (reference sequence). The CDR3 length is 12 residues. CDR3 sequence (DNA): TGTGCCGTACAGGGTTCAATTGCTGAAGCTTTCTTT. Translated, it gives CAVQGSIAEAFF.

The chain uses TRBV7-2 and TRBJ1-2; the match to TRBD1 covers 7 bases. Germline-derived CDR1 and CDR2 are SGHTA and FQGNSA. The CDR3 is made up of 14 amino acids. V gave up 1 base and J gave up 8 bases; unmatched junction bases: 7. CDR3 sequence (DNA): TGTGCCAGCAGCTTAGTTGGCAGGGGGAGAGGCTACACCTTC. Residues: CASSLVGRGRGYTF.

The chain combines TRBV19 with TRBJ2-2, with TRBD1 identical over 10 bases. Trimming removed 4 bases from V and 7 bases from J; junction bases left unmatched: 9. This CDR3 is built from 16 residues. CDR1 LNHDA and CDR2 SQIVND come from the germline V gene (reference sequence). DNA for the CDR3: TGTGCCAGTAGTACTCCGGGACAGGGGTTCGTCGGGGAGCTGTTTTTT. Protein: CASSTPGQGFVGELFF.

The chain joins TRBV5-1 to TRBJ2-5; 10 bases align to TRBD2. J lost 5 bases, V lost 4 bases, and 8 bases had no gene match. This CDR3 spans 15 amino acids. Germline CDR1 and CDR2: SGHRS and YFSETQ. CDR3 nucleotide sequence: TGCGCCAGCAGCCGGTCTAGCGGGGGTCTCGAGACCCAGTACTTC. Translating gives CASSRSSGGLETQYF.

The chain couples TRBV10-3 to TRBJ2-1; a weak D match, TRBD2 (6 bases). CDR3 length: 17 amino acids. The germline V and J ends were trimmed by 4 bases and 0 bases, with 16 bases remaining between them. CDR1 and CDR2 (germline): ENHRY, SYGVKD. The CDR3 loop reads CAISGVLAESSYNEQFF. The CDR3, as DNA: TGTGCCATCAGTGGGGTTTTAGCGGAGAGCTCCTACAATGAGCAGTTCTTC.

The CDR3, as DNA: TGTGCCAGCAGTTACCCACCGGGGGGCTACACCTTC. As protein: CASSYPPGGYTF. V gene TRBV6-5 combines with J gene TRBJ1-2, with D uncertain. Per the germline V gene, CDR1 is MNHEY and CDR2 is SVGAGI. V lost 2 bases and J 8 bases, leaving 9 bases between the germline ends. The CDR3 totals 12 residues.

The chain is built from TRBV24-1 and TRBJ1-2; 8 bases are shared with TRBD1. V lost 4 bases to trimming and J lost 0 bases; unmatched junction nucleotides: 9. Germline CDR1 reads KGHDR; CDR2 reads SFDVKD. The CDR3 totals 17 residues. CDR3 protein: CATSDLKPGGSNYGYTF. Written as DNA, the CDR3 is TGTGCCACCAGTGACCTGAAACCAGGGGGCTCTAACTATGGCTACACCTTC.

The chain recombines TRBV9 with TRBJ1-4; 7 nucleotides line up with TRBD1. This CDR3 is built from 15 residues. Trimming cost V 4 bases and J 3 bases; bases outside gene matches: 6. CDR1 is SGDLS, CDR2 YYNGEE, per germline. The CDR3 coding sequence is TGTGCCAGCAGCACGACCGGGACAGCTAATGAAAAACTGTTTTTT. It specifies CASSTTGTANEKLFF.

The sample holds one count of this clone. This chain uses TRBV5-5 with TRBJ2-2, with a tentative D call TRBD1 (5 bases). The germline V and J ends were trimmed by 2 bases and 5 bases, with 7 bases remaining between them. Germline CDR1 SGHKS, CDR2 YYEKEE (reference sequence). CDR3 size: 13 residues. The CDR3 region is CASSFQGTGELFF. CDR3 nucleotides: TGTGCCAGCAGCTTTCAGGGAACCGGGGAGCTGTTTTTT.

The gene calls are TRBV5-6 and TRBJ1-2; tentative D call: TRBD1 (6 bases). Germline V CDR1 and CDR2: SGHDT, YYEEEE. The CDR3 totals 13 residues. Trimming pared 4 bases from V and 7 bases from J, leaving 14 bases between. CDR3 coding DNA: TGTGCCAGCAGCCTTCAGGGAGGGGGTGGCTACACCTTC. It encodes CASSLQGGGGYTF.